The present T cell receptor (beta chain) was sequenced within a study of read filtering for tumor transcriptome and immune sequencing. In the study overall: 8 patients were R-ISS I, roughly 15 were R-ISS II, 7 were R-ISS III.

This clonotype has at least ten counts. The V gene's germline CDR1 is DFQATT and CDR2 SNEGSKA (reference sequence). Trimming took 0 bases from V and 5 from J; bases not matched to a gene: 8. The CDR3 covers 16 residues. Molecular barcoded adaptors covering alpha/delta and beta/gamma chains were used on 400 to 450 ng RNA. TCRdb reprocessed the reads via MiXCR and lists one record per CDR3 protein. The table records tens of thousands of distinct CDR3 sequences, around a fifth of them present only once. The sequenced material came from a population of CD138-negative cells sorted from bone marrow. The origin of this receptor is a donor aged 40 or older with multiple myeloma. J is TRBJ2-3 and V is TRBV20-1, with TRBD2 matching 10 bases. CDR3 bases: TGCAGTGCTAGAGAATCAAGCGGGAGGGCCGAAGATACGCAGTATTTT. Translated: CSARESSGRAEDTQYF.